Sequencing of this T cell receptor beta chain was carried out in a study of blood T cell repertoires in COVID-19. In germline, CDR1 is SGHNT, CDR2 YENEEA. This CDR3 spans 18 amino acids. J was trimmed by 3 bases and V by 6 bases; bases with no gene match: 9. Clones were sequenced by immunoSEQ multiplex PCR, and TCRdb holds only the in-frame ones, with some missing. The sample holds 200,000 to 300,000 clones, 82% seen once. The V gene is TRBV11-3, the J gene TRBJ2-3; 16 nucleotides align to TRBD2. The sequence derives from a woman between 70 and 85 years old with acute or convalescent COVID-19. Material for sequencing was peripheral blood. Here the CDR3 reads CASSLGTSGGAMTDTQYF. CDR3 bases: TGTGCCAGCAGTCTTGGGACTAGCGGGGGGGCCATGACAGATACGCAGTATTTT.